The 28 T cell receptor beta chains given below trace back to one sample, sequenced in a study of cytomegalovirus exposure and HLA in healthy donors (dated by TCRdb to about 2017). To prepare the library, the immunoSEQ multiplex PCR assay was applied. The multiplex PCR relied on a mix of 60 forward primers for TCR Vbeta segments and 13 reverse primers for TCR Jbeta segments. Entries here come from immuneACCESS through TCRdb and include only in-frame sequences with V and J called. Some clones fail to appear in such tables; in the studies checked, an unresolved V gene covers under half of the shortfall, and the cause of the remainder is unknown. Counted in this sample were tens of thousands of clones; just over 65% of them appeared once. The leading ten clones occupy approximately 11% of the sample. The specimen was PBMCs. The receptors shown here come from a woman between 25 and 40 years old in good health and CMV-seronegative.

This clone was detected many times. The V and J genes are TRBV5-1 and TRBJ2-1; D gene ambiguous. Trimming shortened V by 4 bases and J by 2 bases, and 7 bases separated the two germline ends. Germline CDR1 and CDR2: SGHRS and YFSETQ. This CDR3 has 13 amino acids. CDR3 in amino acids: CASSPRTYNEQFF. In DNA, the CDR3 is TGCGCCAGCAGCCCGAGGACCTACAATGAGCAGTTCTTC.

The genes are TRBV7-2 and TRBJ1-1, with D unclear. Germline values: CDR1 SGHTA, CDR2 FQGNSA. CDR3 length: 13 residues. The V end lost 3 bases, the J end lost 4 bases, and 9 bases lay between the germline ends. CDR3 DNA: TGTGCCAGCAGCTTCTTGGGGAGCACTGAAGCTTTCTTT. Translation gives CASSFLGSTEAFF.

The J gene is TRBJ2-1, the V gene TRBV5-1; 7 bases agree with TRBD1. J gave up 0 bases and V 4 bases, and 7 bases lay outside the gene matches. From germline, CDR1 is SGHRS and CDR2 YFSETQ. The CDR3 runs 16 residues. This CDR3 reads CASSTISGGSYNEQFF. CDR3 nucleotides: TGCGCCAGCAGCACAATTTCAGGGGGCTCCTACAATGAGCAGTTCTTC.

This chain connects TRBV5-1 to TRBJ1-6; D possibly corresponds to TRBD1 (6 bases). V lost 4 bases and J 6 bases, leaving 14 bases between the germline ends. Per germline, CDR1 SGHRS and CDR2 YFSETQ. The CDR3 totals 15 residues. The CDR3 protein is CASSLNRVGNSPLHF. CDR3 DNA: TGCGCCAGCAGCCTAAACAGGGTGGGTAATTCACCCCTCCACTTT.

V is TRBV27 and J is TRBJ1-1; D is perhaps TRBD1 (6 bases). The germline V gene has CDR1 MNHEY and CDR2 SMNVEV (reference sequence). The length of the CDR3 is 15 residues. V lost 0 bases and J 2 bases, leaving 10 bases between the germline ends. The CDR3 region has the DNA TGTGCCAGCAGTTTATCGGGGACACCAAACACTGAAGCTTTCTTT. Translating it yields CASSLSGTPNTEAFF.

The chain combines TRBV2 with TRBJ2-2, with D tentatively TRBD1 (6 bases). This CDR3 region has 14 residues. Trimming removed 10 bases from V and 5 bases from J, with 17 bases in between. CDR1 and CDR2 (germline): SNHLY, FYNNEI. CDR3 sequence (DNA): TGTGCCACCCGCGAACAGGGCGGAACCGGGGAGCTGTTTTTT. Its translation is CATREQGGTGELFF.

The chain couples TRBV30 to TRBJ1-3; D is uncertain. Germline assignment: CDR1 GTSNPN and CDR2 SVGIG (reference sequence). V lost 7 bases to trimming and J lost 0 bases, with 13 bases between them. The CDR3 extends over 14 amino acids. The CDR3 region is CASTQASSGNTIYF. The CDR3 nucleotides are TGTGCCTCCACCCAGGCGAGCTCTGGAAACACCATATATTTT.

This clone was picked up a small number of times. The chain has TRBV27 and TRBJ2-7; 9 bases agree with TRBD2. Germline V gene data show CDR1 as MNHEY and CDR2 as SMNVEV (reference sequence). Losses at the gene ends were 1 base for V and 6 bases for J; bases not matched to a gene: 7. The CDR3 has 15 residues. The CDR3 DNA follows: TGTGCCAGCAGTTTATTTGCGGGGGGGCGGAGCGAGCAGTACTTC. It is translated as CASSLFAGGRSEQYF.

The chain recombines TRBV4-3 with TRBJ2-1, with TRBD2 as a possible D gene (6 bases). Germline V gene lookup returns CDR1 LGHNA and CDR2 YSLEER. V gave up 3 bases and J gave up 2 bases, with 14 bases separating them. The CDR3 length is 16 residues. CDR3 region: CASSQTRESAYNEQFF. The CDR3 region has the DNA TGCGCCAGCAGCCAGACTCGGGAGTCCGCCTACAATGAGCAGTTCTTC.

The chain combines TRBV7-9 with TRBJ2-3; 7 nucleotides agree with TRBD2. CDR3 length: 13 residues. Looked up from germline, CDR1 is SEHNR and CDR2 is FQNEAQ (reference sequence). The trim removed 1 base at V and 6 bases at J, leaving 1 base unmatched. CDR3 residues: CASSLGTRDTQYF. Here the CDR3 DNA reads TGTGCCAGCAGCTTAGGGACTAGGGATACGCAGTATTTT.

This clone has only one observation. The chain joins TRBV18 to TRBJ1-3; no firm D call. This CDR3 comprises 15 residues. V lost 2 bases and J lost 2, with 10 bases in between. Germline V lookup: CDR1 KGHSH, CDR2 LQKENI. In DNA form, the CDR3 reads TGTGCCAGCTCACCAACAACGATCACTGGAAACACCATATATTTT. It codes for CASSPTTITGNTIYF.

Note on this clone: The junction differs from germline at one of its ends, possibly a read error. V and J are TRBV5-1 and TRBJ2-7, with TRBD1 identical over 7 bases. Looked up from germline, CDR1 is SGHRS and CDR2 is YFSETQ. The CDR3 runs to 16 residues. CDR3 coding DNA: TGCGCAAGCAGCGGACAGGTTAAGACCCATTCCTACGAGCAGTACTTC. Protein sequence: CASSGQVKTHSYEQYF.

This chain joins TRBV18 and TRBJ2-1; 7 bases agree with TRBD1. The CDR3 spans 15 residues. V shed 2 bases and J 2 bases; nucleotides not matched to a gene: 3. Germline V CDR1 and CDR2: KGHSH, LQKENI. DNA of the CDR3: TGTGCCAGCTCACCATCCGGGACAGCCTACAATGAGCAGTTCTTC. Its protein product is CASSPSGTAYNEQFF.

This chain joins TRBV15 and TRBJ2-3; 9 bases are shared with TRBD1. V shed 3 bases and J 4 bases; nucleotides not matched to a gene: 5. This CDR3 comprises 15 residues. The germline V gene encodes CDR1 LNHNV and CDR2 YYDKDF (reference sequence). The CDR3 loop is CATSRGRQGADTQYF. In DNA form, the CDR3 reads TGTGCCACCAGCAGGGGGAGACAGGGGGCAGATACGCAGTATTTT.

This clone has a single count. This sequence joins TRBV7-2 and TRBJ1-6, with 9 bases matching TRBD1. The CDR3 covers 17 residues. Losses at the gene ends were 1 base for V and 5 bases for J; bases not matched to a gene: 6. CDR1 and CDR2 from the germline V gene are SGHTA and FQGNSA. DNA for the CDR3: TGTGCCAGCAGCTTAGGGGGGACAGGGATGAATAATTCACCCCTCCACTTT. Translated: CASSLGGTGMNNSPLHF.

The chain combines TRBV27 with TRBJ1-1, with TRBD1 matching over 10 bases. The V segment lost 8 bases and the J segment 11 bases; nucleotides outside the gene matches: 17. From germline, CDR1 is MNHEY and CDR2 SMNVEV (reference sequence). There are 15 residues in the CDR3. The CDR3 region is CASRDRGGGGGLAFF. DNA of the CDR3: TGTGCCAGCCGGGACAGGGGAGGCGGGGGTGGGTTGGCTTTCTTT.

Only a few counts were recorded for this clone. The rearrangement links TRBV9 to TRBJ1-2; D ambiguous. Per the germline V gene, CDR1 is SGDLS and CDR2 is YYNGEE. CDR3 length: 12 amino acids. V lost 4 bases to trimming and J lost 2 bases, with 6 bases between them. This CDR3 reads CASSSENYGYTF. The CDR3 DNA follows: TGTGCCAGCAGCAGCGAGAACTATGGCTACACCTTC.

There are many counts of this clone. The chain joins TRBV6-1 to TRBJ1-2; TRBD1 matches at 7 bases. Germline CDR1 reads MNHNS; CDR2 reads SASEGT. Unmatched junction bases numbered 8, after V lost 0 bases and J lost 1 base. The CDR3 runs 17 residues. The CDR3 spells CASSEAGAGGGNYGYTF. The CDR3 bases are TGTGCCAGCAGTGAAGCAGGCGCAGGGGGAGGTAACTATGGCTACACCTTC.

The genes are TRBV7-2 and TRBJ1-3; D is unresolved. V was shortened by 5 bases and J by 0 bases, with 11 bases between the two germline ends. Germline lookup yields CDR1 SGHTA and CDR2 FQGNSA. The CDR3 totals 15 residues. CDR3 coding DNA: TGTGCCAGCAGCGCCCATCGTAGCTCTGGAAACACCATATATTTT. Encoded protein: CASSAHRSSGNTIYF.

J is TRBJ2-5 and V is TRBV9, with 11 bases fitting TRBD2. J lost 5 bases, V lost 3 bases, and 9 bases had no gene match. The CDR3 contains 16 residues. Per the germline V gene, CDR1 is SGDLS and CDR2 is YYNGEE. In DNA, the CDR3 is TGTGCCAGCAGCGCTCCTGGCGGGACTAGCGGTGAGACCCAGTACTTC. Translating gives CASSAPGGTSGETQYF.

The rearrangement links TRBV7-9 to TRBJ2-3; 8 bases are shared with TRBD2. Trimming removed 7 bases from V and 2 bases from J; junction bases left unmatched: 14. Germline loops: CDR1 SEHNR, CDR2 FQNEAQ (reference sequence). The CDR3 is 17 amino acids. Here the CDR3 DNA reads TGTGCCAGCACCAGACCCCGTTTACTAGCGGACACAGATACGCAGTATTTT. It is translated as CASTRPRLLADTDTQYF.

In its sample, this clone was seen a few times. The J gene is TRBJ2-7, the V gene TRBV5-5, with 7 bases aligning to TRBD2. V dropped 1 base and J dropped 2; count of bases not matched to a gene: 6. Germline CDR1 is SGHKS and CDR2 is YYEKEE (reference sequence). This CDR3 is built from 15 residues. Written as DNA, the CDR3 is TGTGCCAGCAGCTTGTCGGCTAGCGGTGCCTACGAGCAGTACTTC. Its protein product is CASSLSASGAYEQYF.

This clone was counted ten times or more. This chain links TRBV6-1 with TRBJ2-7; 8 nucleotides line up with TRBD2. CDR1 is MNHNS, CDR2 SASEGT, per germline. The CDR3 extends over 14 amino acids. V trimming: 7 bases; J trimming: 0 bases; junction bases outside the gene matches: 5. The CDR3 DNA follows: TGTGCCAGCATTCAAGCGGGGGCCTCCTACGAGCAGTACTTC. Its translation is CASIQAGASYEQYF.

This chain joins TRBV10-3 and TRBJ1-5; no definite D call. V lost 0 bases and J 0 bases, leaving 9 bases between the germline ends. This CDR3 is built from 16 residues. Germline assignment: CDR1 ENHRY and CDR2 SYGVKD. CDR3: CAISESGQASNQPQHF. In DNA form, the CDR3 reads TGTGCCATCAGTGAGTCAGGTCAGGCTAGCAATCAGCCCCAGCATTTT.

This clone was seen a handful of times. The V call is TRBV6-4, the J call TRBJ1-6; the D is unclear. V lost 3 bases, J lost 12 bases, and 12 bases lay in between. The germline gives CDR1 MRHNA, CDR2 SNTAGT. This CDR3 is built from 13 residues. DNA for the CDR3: TGTGCCAGCAGTGATCTGGAGGGCGGACCCCTCCACTTT. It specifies CASSDLEGGPLHF.

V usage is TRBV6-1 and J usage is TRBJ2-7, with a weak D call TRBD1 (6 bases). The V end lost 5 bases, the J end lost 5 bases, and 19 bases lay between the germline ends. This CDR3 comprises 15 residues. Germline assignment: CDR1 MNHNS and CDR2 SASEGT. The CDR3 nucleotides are TGTGCCAGCAGTCCTAGGGACACCATCCGCCACGAGCAGTACTTC. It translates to CASSPRDTIRHEQYF.

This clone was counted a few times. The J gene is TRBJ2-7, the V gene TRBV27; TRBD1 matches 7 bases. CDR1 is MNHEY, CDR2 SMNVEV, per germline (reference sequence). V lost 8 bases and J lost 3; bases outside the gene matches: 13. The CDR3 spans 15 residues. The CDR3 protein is CASVPTWDSNYEQYF. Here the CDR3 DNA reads TGTGCCAGCGTACCCACCTGGGACAGCAACTACGAGCAGTACTTC.

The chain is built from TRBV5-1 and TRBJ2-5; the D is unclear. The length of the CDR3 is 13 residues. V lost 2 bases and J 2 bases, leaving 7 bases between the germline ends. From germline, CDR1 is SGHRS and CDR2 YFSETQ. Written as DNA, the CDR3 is TGCGCCAGCAGCTTTGGGCCACAAGAGACCCAGTACTTC. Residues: CASSFGPQETQYF. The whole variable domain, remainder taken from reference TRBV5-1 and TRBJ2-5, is KAGVTQTPRYLIKTRGQQVTLSCSPISGHRSVSWYQQTPGQGLQFLFEYFSETQRNKGNFPGRFSGRQFSNSRSEMNVSTLELGDSALYLCASSFGPQETQYFGPGTRLLVL.